Presented here are 31 T cell receptor beta chains from one specimen sequenced in a study of T-cell memory formation after mild COVID-19. Via MiXCR, TCRdb re-called the 5' RACE reads, giving one row per CDR3 protein. The sample yields 200,000 to 300,000 distinct CDR3 sequences, over 8.5% seen once. Material for sequencing was PBMCs or a T cell subset sorted from them (not recorded which). The receptor source for this set is a man between 18 and 29 years old who had mild COVID-19 (a few samples of this study predate the infection). Cell type and time point are not known.

This clonotype was found a few times. V usage is TRBV19 and J usage is TRBJ2-3, with D possibly matching TRBD1 (6 bases). Germline-derived CDR1 and CDR2 are LNHDA and SQIVND (reference sequence). Deletions cut 9 bases from V and 1 base from J, with 17 bases between. The CDR3 runs to 15 residues. CDR3 bases: TGTGCCAGCCGATTCGGACAGTGGGGCACAGATACGCAGTATTTT. Translated: CASRFGQWGTDTQYF.

This clonotype has only a few counts. This chain joins TRBV5-1 and TRBJ2-3; D gene unclear. Germline V gene lookup returns CDR1 SGHRS and CDR2 YFSETQ. CDR3 size: 15 residues. Trimming removed 4 bases at V and 4 bases at J, with 16 bases between. The CDR3 loop is CASSLRANGADTQYF. DNA of the CDR3: TGCGCCAGCAGCCTCCGGGCCAATGGGGCAGATACGCAGTATTTT.

The chain links TRBV7-2 to TRBJ2-3, with D possibly TRBD2 on 5 matching bases. CDR3 size: 17 residues. CDR1 and CDR2 (germline): SGHTA, FQGNSA. Trimming took 6 bases from V and 0 from J, leaving 19 bases between them. CDR3 bases: TGTGCCAGCAGTCCTAAGGCGTCCGGGGTTAGCACAGATACGCAGTATTTT. Residues: CASSPKASGVSTDTQYF.

This clonotype was observed a handful of times. The genes are TRBV10-3 and TRBJ2-1; D may correspond to TRBD1 or TRBD2 (6 bases each). Germline V gene lookup returns CDR1 ENHRY and CDR2 SYGVKD. CDR3 length equals 14 residues. V gave up 11 bases and J gave up 8 bases, with 22 bases separating them. CDR3: CASTGRGLVYEQFF. The CDR3 DNA sequence: TGTGCCTCCACGGGCCGGGGGCTCGTCTATGAGCAGTTCTTC.

This clonotype was seen more than once but under ten times. V and J are TRBV15 and TRBJ2-5; no firm D call. The germline gives CDR1 LNHNV, CDR2 YYDKDF (reference sequence). The CDR3 consists of 15 residues. V lost 0 bases to trimming and J lost 3 bases, with 11 bases between them. The CDR3 nucleotides are TGTGCCACCAGCAGAGATCAAGGACCCGAAGAGACCCAGTACTTC. Translated, it gives CATSRDQGPEETQYF.

The J gene is TRBJ2-3, the V gene TRBV19; the D is unclear. The CDR3 consists of 13 residues. The V end lost 1 base, the J end lost 6 bases, and 8 bases lay between the germline ends. Germline CDR1 LNHDA, CDR2 SQIVND (reference sequence). The CDR3 loop reads CASSIVRRDTQYF. CDR3 sequence (DNA): TGTGCCAGTAGTATAGTTCGCAGGGATACGCAGTATTTT.

This rearrangement joins TRBV5-1 to TRBJ2-5; 10 bases fit TRBD1. This CDR3 contains 16 residues. The junction had 11 bases not matched to a gene; V was cut back by 4 bases and J by 5 bases. Germline V gives CDR1 SGHRS, CDR2 YFSETQ. As DNA, the CDR3 is TGCGCCAGCAGCATGGTCGGGACAGGGGCCGAGGAGACCCAGTACTTC. It encodes CASSMVGTGAEETQYF.

The chain is built from TRBV6-5 and TRBJ2-2; D possibly corresponds to TRBD1 (5 bases). Germline V CDR1 and CDR2: MNHEY, SVGAGI. The CDR3 is 14 amino acids. Trimming stripped 2 bases from V and 4 bases from J, with 8 bases between. For the CDR3, the DNA is TGTGCCAGCAGTTACCAGGGAAGCACCGGGGAGCTGTTTTTT. It yields the protein CASSYQGSTGELFF.

V usage is TRBV29-1 and J usage is TRBJ1-6; D is ambiguous. This CDR3 is built from 13 residues. V lost 4 bases and J lost 7, with 11 bases in between. CDR1 is SQVTM and CDR2 is ANQGSEA in the germline V gene. CDR3 DNA: TGCAGCGTTGCGGGTGGCCCGAATTCACCCCTCCACTTT. Translation gives CSVAGGPNSPLHF.

The chain carries TRBV6-2 or TRBV6-3 and TRBJ1-5; D gene unclear. The V gene lost 6 bases and the J gene lost 7 bases, with 16 bases spanning the gap. The CDR3 extends over 14 amino acids. Per the germline V gene, CDR1 is MNHEY and CDR2 is SVGEGT. CDR3 sequence: CASRPQTILQPQHF. Here the CDR3 DNA reads TGTGCCAGCAGACCTCAAACCATCCTGCAGCCCCAGCATTTT.

This clonotype was seen repeatedly, ten times or more. This chain joins TRBV4-1 and TRBJ2-2; 9 bases are shared with TRBD1. V was pared by 4 bases and J by 4 bases, with 7 bases of the junction left unmatched. This CDR3 has 16 amino acids. Germline V lookup: CDR1 MGHRA, CDR2 YSYEKL. The CDR3 DNA is TGCGCCAGCAGCCCGTCGGGGACAGGGCTCACCGGGGAGCTGTTTTTT. It encodes CASSPSGTGLTGELFF.

This clonotype was seen a few times. The chain recombines TRBV27 with TRBJ2-7, with TRBD2 matching 8 bases. Germline V CDR1 and CDR2: MNHEY, SMNVEV (reference sequence). This CDR3 has 15 residues. The trim removed 3 bases at V and 4 bases at J, leaving 8 bases unmatched. In DNA, the CDR3 is TGTGCCAGCAGTTTCAAGGCGGGGGGACTATACGAGCAGTACGTC. Translation gives CASSFKAGGLYEQYV.

The J gene is TRBJ2-3, the V gene TRBV6-5; 11 bases align to TRBD1. With 2 bases clipped from V and 2 bases from J, the junction kept 3 bases outside the gene matches. This CDR3 comprises 16 residues. Germline lookup yields CDR1 MNHEY and CDR2 SVGAGI. CDR3 loop: CASSYPGQGDTDTQYF. CDR3 nucleotide sequence: TGTGCCAGCAGTTACCCGGGACAGGGGGACACAGATACGCAGTATTTT.

The gene calls are TRBV4-1 and TRBJ2-3; 10 nucleotides line up with TRBD2. The CDR3 runs to 18 residues. Germline-derived CDR1 and CDR2 are MGHRA and YSYEKL. J was trimmed by 2 bases and V by 1 base; bases with no gene match: 9. The CDR3 DNA follows: TGCGCCAGCAGCCAAGGGCCCCTAGCGGGGGCCAACACAGATACGCAGTATTTT. Amino acid sequence: CASSQGPLAGANTDTQYF.

The rearrangement joins TRBV6-5 to TRBJ2-3; D unresolved. Trimming cost V 7 bases and J 3 bases, with 11 bases left between them. Germline values: CDR1 MNHEY, CDR2 SVGAGI. The CDR3 spans 13 residues. The CDR3: CASISETTDTQYF. Here the CDR3 DNA reads TGTGCCAGCATCAGTGAGACGACAGATACGCAGTATTTT.

The J gene is TRBJ2-7, the V gene TRBV5-1; tentatively, D is TRBD1 (5 bases). The V end lost 2 bases, the J end lost 5 bases, and 20 bases lay between the germline ends. The CDR3 consists of 16 residues. Germline CDR1 SGHRS, CDR2 YFSETQ. CDR3 sequence (DNA): TGCGCCAGCAGCTTAGGCTCAGGGTATCGGTCACACGAGCAGTACTTC. This sequence encodes CASSLGSGYRSHEQYF.

Comments on this clonotype: Compared with germline, one end of the junction differs, possibly owing to a read error. The rearrangement joins TRBV5-1 to TRBJ2-3; the D is unclear. The germline V gene has CDR1 SGHRS and CDR2 YFSETQ. The length of the CDR3 is 15 residues. The CDR3 sequence is CVSSLVGTVTDTQYF. DNA for the CDR3: TGCGTCAGCAGCCTCGTGGGCACGGTCACAGATACGCAGTATTTT.

The CDR3 region has the DNA TGCGCCAGCAGCCAAGGGCCTAGCGGGTATACAGATACGCAGTATTTT. Translation: CASSQGPSGYTDTQYF. The chain joins TRBV4-1 to TRBJ2-3, with TRBD2 matching 8 bases. The junction had 6 bases not matched to a gene; V was cut back by 1 base and J by 3 bases. Germline V gene data show CDR1 as MGHRA and CDR2 as YSYEKL. This CDR3 has 16 residues.

This clonotype occurred many times. CDR3 in amino acids: CASSPGWEQFF. The DNA for the CDR3 is TGTGCCAGCAGCCCCGGTTGGGAGCAGTTCTTC. The rearrangement links TRBV7-6 to TRBJ2-1; D is uncertain. CDR3 length: 11 amino acids. Per germline, CDR1 SGHVS and CDR2 FNYEAQ. V was trimmed by 5 bases and J by 10 bases, leaving 9 bases between them. Filled out from reference TRBV7-6 and TRBJ2-1, the complete variable domain reads GAGVSQSPRYKVTKRGQDVALRCDPISGHVSLYWYRQALGQGPEFLTYFNYEAQQDKSGLPNDRFSAERPEGSISTLTIQRTEQRDSAMYRCASSPGWEQFFGPGTRLTVL.

This clonotype came up a few times. The rearrangement links TRBV12-3 or TRBV12-4 to TRBJ2-5, with D possibly matching TRBD2 (5 bases). This CDR3 comprises 12 residues. V shed 8 bases and J shed 2 bases, with 9 bases lying between them. The CDR3 bases are TGTGCCAGCGGTTCGGGGCAAGAGACCCAGTACTTC. Amino acid sequence: CASGSGQETQYF.

This CDR3 reads CASSLDGTGVGYTF. Here the CDR3 DNA reads TGTGCCAGCAGCTTAGATGGGACAGGGGTTGGCTACACCTTC. The rearrangement joins TRBV7-2 to TRBJ1-2; 10 bases are a match to TRBD1. V was pared by 1 base and J by 7 bases, with 3 bases of the junction left unmatched. The CDR3 has 14 amino acids. CDR1 and CDR2 from the germline V gene are SGHTA and FQGNSA.

The chain joins TRBV24-1 to TRBJ1-1; D is ambiguous. V lost 4 bases, J lost 3 bases, and 8 bases lay in between. The germline V gene has CDR1 KGHDR and CDR2 SFDVKD. The CDR3 length is 13 residues. DNA of the CDR3: TGTGCCACCAGTGAAGATGGGCACACTGAAGCTTTCTTT. Translation gives CATSEDGHTEAFF.

The V gene is TRBV6-5, the J gene TRBJ2-7, with D tentatively TRBD1 (7 bases). Germline V gene sequence: CDR1 MNHEY, CDR2 SVGAGI. V was trimmed by 5 bases and J by 4 bases, leaving 18 bases between them. CDR3 size: 15 residues. The CDR3 coding sequence is TGTGCCAGCAGTACGAGGGGGGACAGTTTTTACGAGCAGTACTTC. This encodes CASSTRGDSFYEQYF.

The CDR3 coding sequence is TGTGCCAGCAGCCCGGTCGTCTGGGGCACCGGGGAGCTGTTTTTT. It translates to CASSPVVWGTGELFF. The chain couples TRBV12-3 or TRBV12-4 to TRBJ2-2; D is uncertain. The CDR3 contains 15 residues. V was trimmed by 6 bases and J by 4 bases, leaving 15 bases between them.

This clonotype was seen a handful of times. The rearrangement links TRBV20-1 to TRBJ2-3; D not resolved. The germline CDR1 and CDR2 sequences are DFQATT and SNEGSKA (reference sequence). This CDR3 is 12 amino acids long. The V gene lost 0 bases and the J gene lost 3 bases, with 4 bases spanning the gap. Here the CDR3 reads CSARDGTDTQYF. The CDR3 DNA is TGCAGTGCTAGAGATGGAACAGATACGCAGTATTTT.

The chain combines TRBV6-5 with TRBJ2-6, with a possible D match to TRBD1 (6 bases). The CDR3 is 15 amino acids. Trimming removed 2 bases at V and 4 bases at J, with 9 bases between. Germline CDR1 is MNHEY and CDR2 is SVGAGI. In DNA, the CDR3 is TGTGCCAGCAGTTACGGGGGCTCCGGGGCCAACGTCCTGACTTTC. Encoded protein: CASSYGGSGANVLTF.

This clonotype was found many times. V and J are TRBV4-2 and TRBJ2-7; D is perhaps TRBD1 (5 bases). The germline V and J ends were trimmed by 6 bases and 2 bases, with 14 bases remaining between them. Per the germline V gene, CDR1 is LGHNA and CDR2 is YNFKEQ. The length of the CDR3 is 14 residues. CDR3: CASSHAGKPYEQYF. Here the CDR3 DNA reads TGTGCCAGCAGTCACGCAGGGAAACCCTACGAGCAGTACTTC.

This clonotype was counted only a few times. The J gene is TRBJ1-1, the V gene TRBV4-3; D unresolved. Germline CDR1 LGHNA, CDR2 YSLEER. V was trimmed by 2 bases and J by 3 bases, leaving 7 bases between them. The CDR3 has 13 amino acids. The CDR3 reads CASSQRVDTEAFF. The CDR3 coding sequence is TGCGCCAGCAGCCAAAGGGTGGACACTGAAGCTTTCTTT.

The CDR3 bases are TGTGCCAGCAGCATCATACCACCACCGGGGGGCGAGCAGTACTTC. It specifies CASSIIPPPGGEQYF. The rearrangement uses TRBV27 and TRBJ2-7, with 7 bases aligning to TRBD2. The CDR3 runs to 15 residues. The V and J ends lost 6 bases and 6 bases, in that order; junction bases with no gene match: 14. Germline loops: CDR1 MNHEY, CDR2 SMNVEV (reference sequence).

This clonotype was counted only a few times. The chain couples TRBV7-3 to TRBJ2-2; D is perhaps TRBD2 (6 bases). Trimming left V 5 bases short and J 0 bases short, with 10 bases between. This CDR3 spans 15 amino acids. CDR1 and CDR2 from the germline V gene are SGHTA and FQGTGA. The CDR3 nucleotides read TGTGCCAGCAGCATCGGGACTCCGAACACCGGGGAGCTGTTTTTT. It codes for CASSIGTPNTGELFF.

The V gene is TRBV18, the J gene TRBJ1-4, with D possibly TRBD1 on 6 matching bases. V was trimmed by 6 bases and J by 13 bases, leaving 15 bases between them. Germline values: CDR1 KGHSH, CDR2 LQKENI. The CDR3 has 12 amino acids. The CDR3 DNA sequence: TGTGCCAGCTCCCAGGAGCAGACAGGACTGTTTTTT. It yields the protein CASSQEQTGLFF.